These 11 T cell receptor beta chains share one sample of origin, sequenced in a study of radiotherapy plus CTLA-4 blockade in lung cancer. Assay: immunoSEQ multiplex PCR; the TCRdb copy retains only in-frame clones and omits some. Of about 120,000 clones listed, 75% to 90% were seen once; the top ten hold approximately 6.6%. Sample: peripheral blood, taken from a patient treated with radiotherapy plus ipilimumab. The origin of the receptors is a human donor with non-small cell lung cancer that progressed on radiotherapy plus ipilimumab.

CDR3 coding DNA: TGTGCCAGCAGCCCATACGGACTAGCGGGCTACGAGCAGTACTTC. It is translated as CASSPYGLAGYEQYF. The gene calls are TRBV5-4 and TRBJ2-7; 11 positions agree with TRBD2. Germline V gene lookup returns CDR1 SGHNT and CDR2 YYREEE (reference sequence). J was trimmed by 3 bases and V by 4 bases; bases with no gene match: 6. The CDR3 is 15 residues long.

V and J are TRBV15 and TRBJ2-7; D possibly uses TRBD1 or TRBD2 (5 bases each). The ends were cut back, 8 bases at V and 5 bases at J, with 16 bases in the middle. Germline V lookup: CDR1 LNHNV, CDR2 YYDKDF (reference sequence). The CDR3 contains 13 residues. The CDR3 region has the DNA TGTGCCACCTCCTCGCCCAGGGACCACGAGCAGTACTTC. This codes for CATSSPRDHEQYF.

J is TRBJ1-1 and V is TRBV6-5; no clear D gene. Deletions cut 6 bases from V and 1 base from J, with 9 bases between. The germline CDR1 and CDR2 sequences are MNHEY and SVGAGI. CDR3 length: 13 amino acids. The CDR3 loop reads CASRKVGNTEAFF. The DNA for the CDR3 is TGTGCCAGCAGGAAGGTGGGGAACACTGAAGCTTTCTTT.

The gene calls are TRBV21-1 and TRBJ2-7; the D call TRBD2 from the table was never checked on the DNA. TRBV21-1 is an annotated pseudogene. CDR3 length: 16 residues. Written as DNA, the CDR3 is TGTGCCAGCAGCAAAGCGCAACTAGCGGAAGCCTACGAGCAGTACTTC. The encoded protein is CASSKAQLAEAYEQYF.

The chain links TRBV7-2 to TRBJ2-3; 10 bases map to TRBD2. Germline CDR1 and CDR2: SGHTA and FQGNSA. The CDR3 runs to 14 residues. V shed 11 bases and J 4 bases; nucleotides not matched to a gene: 9. CDR3 amino acids: CAEASGRGADTQYF. The CDR3 DNA sequence: TGTGCCGAGGCTAGCGGGAGAGGGGCAGATACGCAGTATTTT.

The genes are TRBV27 and TRBJ2-3; TRBD1 might be the D (7 bases). Germline V gene sequence: CDR1 MNHEY, CDR2 SMNVEV (reference sequence). This CDR3 is 17 amino acids long. V lost 0 bases to trimming and J lost 1 base, with 14 bases between them. The CDR3: CASSLSSSRGGTDTQYF. The DNA for the CDR3 is TGTGCCAGCAGTTTATCGTCCAGCAGGGGGGGCACAGATACGCAGTATTTT.

The chain uses TRBV13 and TRBJ2-1, with 10 bases aligning to TRBD2. This CDR3 region has 19 residues. V shed 0 bases, J shed 8 bases, and the junction held 16 bases outside the gene matches. Germline lookup yields CDR1 PRHDT and CDR2 FYEKMQ (reference sequence). CDR3 amino acids: CASSLGPGLAGVGGDEQFF. Here the CDR3 DNA reads TGTGCCAGCAGCTTAGGCCCGGGGCTAGCGGGAGTAGGGGGGGATGAGCAGTTCTTC.

V and J are TRBV6-1 and TRBJ2-7; TRBD2 matches at 10 bases. The CDR3 spans 15 residues. Germline CDR1 is MNHNS and CDR2 is SASEGT. The V segment lost 3 bases and the J segment 2 bases; nucleotides outside the gene matches: 4. The CDR3 region is CASSERLAGAYEQYF. The CDR3 DNA is TGTGCCAGCAGTGAGCGGCTAGCGGGAGCCTACGAGCAGTACTTC.

This clone was recorded once. The chain has TRBV5-1 and TRBJ1-2; TRBD1 matches at 7 bases. The CDR3 sequence is 15 residues long. With V trimmed by 3 bases and J by 3 bases, 8 bases remained unmatched. The germline CDR1 and CDR2 sequences are SGHRS and YFSETQ. CDR3 protein: CASSWTGQSDYGYTF. The CDR3 nucleotides are TGCGCCAGCAGCTGGACGGGACAGTCAGACTATGGCTACACCTTC.

This chain links TRBV30 with TRBJ2-5; D ambiguous. The CDR3 runs to 12 residues. CDR1 and CDR2 (germline): GTSNPN, SVGIG (reference sequence). The V end lost 1 base, the J end lost 6 bases, and 9 bases lay between the germline ends. CDR3 protein: CAWSAPGKTQYF. DNA of the CDR3: TGTGCCTGGAGTGCCCCTGGGAAGACCCAGTACTTC.

The gene calls are TRBV9 and TRBJ2-5; D not resolved. Germline V lookup: CDR1 SGDLS, CDR2 YYNGEE. Trimming stripped 2 bases from V and 1 base from J, with 6 bases between. The CDR3 runs to 13 residues. CDR3 DNA: TGTGCCAGCAGCGTGAGACCCCAAGAGACCCAGTACTTC. Residues: CASSVRPQETQYF.